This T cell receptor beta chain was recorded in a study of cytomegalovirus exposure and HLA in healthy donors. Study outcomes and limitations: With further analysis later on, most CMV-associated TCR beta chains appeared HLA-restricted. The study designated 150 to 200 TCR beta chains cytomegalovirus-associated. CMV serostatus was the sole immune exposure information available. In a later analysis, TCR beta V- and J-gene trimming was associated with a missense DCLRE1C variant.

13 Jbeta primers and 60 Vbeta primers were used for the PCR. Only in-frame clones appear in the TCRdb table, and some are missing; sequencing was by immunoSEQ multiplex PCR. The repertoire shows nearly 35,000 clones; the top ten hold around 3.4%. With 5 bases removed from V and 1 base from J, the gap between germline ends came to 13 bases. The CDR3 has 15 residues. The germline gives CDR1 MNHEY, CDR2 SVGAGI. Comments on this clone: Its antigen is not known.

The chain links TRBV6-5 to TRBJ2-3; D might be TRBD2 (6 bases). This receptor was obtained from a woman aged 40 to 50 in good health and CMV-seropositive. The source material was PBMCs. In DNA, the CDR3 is TGTGCCAGCAGTCGGCGGGACCCCCGCACAGATACGCAGTATTTT. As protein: CASSRRDPRTDTQYF.